These 16 T cell receptor beta chains were all obtained from the same sample, sequenced in a study of PD-1 blockade in classical Hodgkin lymphoma. Time point: cycle 4 day 1 (C4D1), after more than 5 weeks of nivolumab. With no exception, relapse followed autologous stem cell transplantation in all patients, and brentuximab vedotin exposure varied. Some clones are missing from TCRdb's copy, which holds only in-frame ones; the method was immunoSEQ multiplex PCR. The profile covers approximately 14,000 clones, with 70% to 90% appearing a single time and more than 15% taken by the ten largest. Sequenced material: peripheral blood mononuclear cells (PBMCs), taken before the fourth cycle of nivolumab. The origin of the receptors is a human donor with classical Hodgkin lymphoma.

The chain has TRBV7-2 and TRBJ2-1; D possibly uses TRBD1 or TRBD2 (5 bases each). V lost 6 bases to trimming and J lost 5 bases, with 8 bases between them. The CDR3 spans 12 residues. Germline assignment: CDR1 SGHTA and CDR2 FQGNSA. CDR3 amino acids: CASRGDDNEQFF. The CDR3 DNA follows: TGTGCCAGCAGGGGGGACGACAATGAGCAGTTCTTC.

The rearrangement joins TRBV7-2 to TRBJ2-3; D may be TRBD2 (6 bases). CDR3 length: 14 amino acids. Trimming removed 4 bases from V and 6 bases from J, with 14 bases in between. Germline V gives CDR1 SGHTA, CDR2 FQGNSA. The chain's CDR3 is CASSSWSSGDTQYF. CDR3 coding DNA: TGTGCCAGCAGCTCGTGGAGTAGCGGTGATACGCAGTATTTT.

The CDR3 reads CASSSKQGARTEAFF. Here the CDR3 DNA reads TGTGCCAGCAGCTCGAAACAGGGGGCGCGTACTGAAGCTTTCTTT. This chain uses TRBV13 with TRBJ1-1; 9 positions agree with TRBD1. CDR1 is PRHDT and CDR2 is FYEKMQ in the germline V gene (reference sequence). The CDR3 loop spans 15 amino acids. Germline trimming cut 4 bases from V and 5 bases from J; bases unmatched to any gene: 8.

V is TRBV11-2 and J is TRBJ1-1, with TRBD1 matching 7 bases. V gave up 11 bases and J gave up 2 bases; unmatched junction bases: 14. The germline V gene has CDR1 SGHAT and CDR2 FQNNGV. The CDR3 totals 15 residues. CDR3 sequence: CAAKSLDRRNTEAFF. CDR3 nucleotides: TGTGCCGCTAAAAGTCTGGACAGGAGAAACACTGAAGCTTTCTTT.

The chain joins TRBV10-1 to TRBJ1-4; possibly TRBD1 for D (5 bases). The CDR3 totals 16 residues. Germline V lookup: CDR1 WNHNN, CDR2 SYGVQD (reference sequence). V lost 4 bases and J lost 6, with 18 bases in between. CDR3 sequence: CASSVPRARKDEKLFF. CDR3 in DNA: TGCGCCAGCAGTGTTCCCAGGGCGAGGAAGGATGAAAAACTGTTTTTT.

This clone was counted a single time. This chain connects TRBV4-1 to TRBJ1-4; tentative D call: TRBD1 (5 bases). V gave up 2 bases and J gave up 7 bases, with 14 bases separating them. CDR1 and CDR2 (germline): MGHRA, YSYEKL. The length of the CDR3 is 15 residues. CDR3 DNA sequence: TGCGCCAGCAGCCAACCTCCGGGGGGGAGTGAAAAACTGTTTTTT. Translation gives CASSQPPGGSEKLFF.

CDR3: CASSLGTSQETQYF. The CDR3, as DNA: TGCGCCAGCAGCTTGGGGACTAGCCAAGAGACCCAGTACTTC. The chain joins TRBV5-1 to TRBJ2-5; 7 bases map to TRBD2. Germline V gene sequence: CDR1 SGHRS, CDR2 YFSETQ. The CDR3 spans 14 residues. V lost 0 bases, J lost 1 base, and 0 bases stayed unmatched.

The V call is TRBV28, the J call TRBJ1-2, with 11 bases that match TRBD1. The V gene end was trimmed by 5 bases and the J gene end by 4 bases; junction bases not matched to a gene: 9. Per germline, CDR1 MDHEN and CDR2 SYDVKM. The CDR3 consists of 16 residues. For the CDR3, the DNA is TGTGCCAGCAGTCTCATTCATGGACAGGGGGCCTATGGCTACACCTTC. Its protein is CASSLIHGQGAYGYTF.

A single count supports this clone. The V gene is TRBV7-2, the J gene TRBJ2-3; 8 nucleotides line up with TRBD2. The CDR3 spans 17 residues. Germline V gene data show CDR1 as SGHTA and CDR2 as FQGNSA. V shed 7 bases and J 4 bases; nucleotides not matched to a gene: 16. The CDR3 coding sequence is TGTGCCAGCACCTCTTACGCCTCGCGGGGGGTTGCAGATACGCAGTATTTT. It is translated as CASTSYASRGVADTQYF. The entire variable domain, with the rest obtained from reference TRBV7-2 and TRBJ2-3, is as follows: GAGVSQSPSNKVTEKGKDVELRCDPISGHTALYWYRQSLGQGLEFLIYFQGNSAPDKSGLPSDRFSAERTGGSVSTLTIQRTQQEDSAVYLCASTSYASRGVADTQYFGPGTRLTVL.

This clone was seen a single time. The J gene is TRBJ2-1, the V gene TRBV28, with D hard to call. Germline V lookup: CDR1 MDHEN, CDR2 SYDVKM. This CDR3 contains 14 residues. With 3 bases removed from V and 0 bases from J, the gap between germline ends came to 6 bases. CDR3 region: CASSFVSSYNEQFF. CDR3 DNA: TGTGCCAGCAGTTTTGTGAGCTCCTACAATGAGCAGTTCTTC. Variable domain in full (rest from reference TRBV28 and TRBJ2-1): DVKVTQSSRYLVKRTGEKVFLECVQDMDHENMFWYRQDPGLGLRLIYFSYDVKMKEKGDIPEGYSVSREKKERFSLILESASTNQTSMYLCASSFVSSYNEQFFGPGTRLTVL.

This clone is a singleton in its sample. The chain employs TRBV9 and TRBJ2-1, with 11 bases fitting TRBD1. CDR1 is SGDLS, CDR2 YYNGEE, per germline. CDR3 length: 17 residues. Germline trimming cut 0 bases from V and 6 bases from J; bases unmatched to any gene: 8. The CDR3 sequence is CASSVGDRGSFGNEQFF. The CDR3 DNA reads as TGTGCCAGCAGCGTAGGGGACAGGGGGTCATTTGGCAATGAGCAGTTCTTC.

The sample holds a few counts of this clone. The genes are TRBV5-4 and TRBJ2-1, with 10 bases matching TRBD2. CDR3 length equals 16 residues. Germline CDR1 reads SGHNT; CDR2 reads YYREEE (reference sequence). Losses at the gene ends were 4 bases for V and 5 bases for J; bases not matched to a gene: 9. CDR3 loop: CASSPTLAGTNNEQFF. The CDR3 bases are TGTGCCAGCAGCCCGACACTAGCGGGGACAAACAATGAGCAGTTCTTC.

The V and J genes are TRBV7-9 and TRBJ2-3; 8 bases line up with TRBD1. CDR3 length equals 15 residues. V gave up 5 bases and J gave up 2 bases; unmatched junction bases: 6. Germline V gene sequence: CDR1 SEHNR, CDR2 FQNEAQ (reference sequence). CDR3 nucleotide sequence: TGTGCCAGCAGCCCGGCAGGGGGCTTCACAGATACGCAGTATTTT. Encoded protein: CASSPAGGFTDTQYF.

The CDR3 coding sequence is TGTGCCAGCAGAGTGACGCGAGCAACTAATGAAAAACTGTTTTTT. As protein: CASRVTRATNEKLFF. V and J are TRBV6-6 and TRBJ1-4, with unresolved D. The CDR3 extends over 15 amino acids. Trimming stripped 6 bases from V and 0 bases from J, with 11 bases between. The V gene's germline CDR1 is MNHNY and CDR2 SVGAGI (reference sequence).

This sequence joins TRBV28 and TRBJ2-5; the D is unclear. The germline V gene encodes CDR1 MDHEN and CDR2 SYDVKM. Trimming cost V 5 bases and J 1 base, with 14 bases left between them. This CDR3 is 15 amino acids long. CDR3 loop: CASSPPQGLQETQYF. In nucleotides, the CDR3 is TGTGCCAGCAGTCCCCCACAAGGCCTCCAAGAGACCCAGTACTTC.

This clone has only a few counts. The chain couples TRBV5-1 to TRBJ2-6, with D hard to call. V lost 0 bases and J 2 bases, leaving 3 bases between the germline ends. Germline CDR1 is SGHRS and CDR2 is YFSETQ. The CDR3 has 14 residues. This CDR3 reads CASSLVAGANVLTF. In DNA, the CDR3 is TGCGCCAGCAGCTTGGTTGCTGGGGCCAACGTCCTGACTTTC.